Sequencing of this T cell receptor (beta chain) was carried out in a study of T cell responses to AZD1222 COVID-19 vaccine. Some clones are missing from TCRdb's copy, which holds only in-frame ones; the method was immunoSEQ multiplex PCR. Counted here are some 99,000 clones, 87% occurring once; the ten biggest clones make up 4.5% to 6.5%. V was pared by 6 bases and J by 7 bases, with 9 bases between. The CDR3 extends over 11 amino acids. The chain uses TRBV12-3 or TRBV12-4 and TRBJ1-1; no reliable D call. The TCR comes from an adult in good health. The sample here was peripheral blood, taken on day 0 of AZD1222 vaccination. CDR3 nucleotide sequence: TGTGCCAGCAGCTCGGGCCGTGAAGCTTTCTTT. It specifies CASSSGREAFF.